Each of the 2 T cell receptor beta chains below was sequenced from the same sample in a study of identical twins. TCRdb re-called the 5' RACE reads through MiXCR, storing one row per CDR3 protein. The sample records some 1,600,000 distinct CDR3 sequences, 25% to 35% being singletons. Sequencing was carried out using cord blood. Receptors originate from a newborn girl in good health.

The chain employs TRBV4-2 and TRBJ1-4; no clear D. The CDR3 runs 14 residues. From germline, CDR1 is LGHNA and CDR2 YNFKEQ. V lost 1 base and J 0 bases, leaving 3 bases between the germline ends. The CDR3 here is CASSQAPTNEKLFF. DNA of the CDR3: TGTGCCAGCAGCCAAGCTCCAACTAATGAAAAACTGTTTTTT.

The chain employs TRBV20-1 and TRBJ2-5, with TRBD2 matching 11 bases. V trimming: 5 bases; J trimming: 2 bases; junction bases outside the gene matches: 7. This CDR3 has 15 residues. Germline lookup yields CDR1 DFQATT and CDR2 SNEGSKA (reference sequence). The CDR3 sequence is CSAFAGTSGQETQYF. The CDR3 DNA reads TGCAGTGCTTTTGCCGGGACTAGCGGACAAGAGACCCAGTACTTC.